This T cell receptor (beta chain) was observed in a study of shared clonotypes between healthy human individuals. Study-wide points: Naive subsets tended to show greater estimated richness than memory subsets. The generation probabilities recorded for non-shared clonotypes fell below those of clonotypes shared by all four donors.

With regard to this clone: As yet, its antigen is unknown.

Healthy and HIV-negative, the adult donors had no recent acute infections or vaccinations. Assay: immunoSEQ multiplex PCR; the TCRdb copy retains only in-frame clones and omits some. The table has approximately 640,000 clones, more than 70% seen once. V was shortened by 0 bases and J by 8 bases, with 11 bases between the two germline ends. CDR3 length: 13 amino acids. CDR1 is SGHRS and CDR2 is YFSETQ in the germline V gene. Material: memory CD4+ T cells sorted from blood. Documented subset: CD45RA-negative fraction. This receptor was obtained from a woman aged 30 to 39 in good health. The V and J genes are TRBV5-1 and TRBJ1-2, with D possibly being TRBD1 (5 bases). CDR3 DNA: TGCGCCAGCAGCTTGGGACCAGGGACGGGCTACACCTTC. It yields the protein CASSLGPGTGYTF.